This entry lists 28 T cell receptor beta chains sequenced from one sample in a study of shared clonotypes between healthy human individuals. Clones were read by immunoSEQ multiplex PCR, and TCRdb kept only the in-frame ones, dropping some. The table has over 2 million clones, 85% to 95% seen once. Sequencing used naive CD4+ T cells sorted from blood. Regarding subset: CD45RA+ positively selected. These receptors were obtained from a man aged 18 to 29 in good health.

The rearrangement joins TRBV7-9 to TRBJ2-5; D gene ambiguous. V shed 1 base and J shed 3 bases, with 9 bases lying between them. Germline V CDR1 and CDR2: SEHNR, FQNEAQ (reference sequence). The CDR3 contains 14 residues. This CDR3 reads CASSLGHTKETQYF. Written as DNA, the CDR3 is TGTGCCAGCAGCTTAGGACACACGAAAGAGACCCAGTACTTC.

The V and J genes are TRBV18 and TRBJ1-3; D is unresolved. Trimming left V 2 bases short and J 7 bases short, with 12 bases between. CDR1 and CDR2 from the germline V gene are KGHSH and LQKENI. This CDR3 region has 14 residues. This chain's CDR3 is CASSPDARGNTIYF. The CDR3 DNA is TGTGCCAGCTCACCAGACGCCCGTGGGAACACCATATATTTT.

The V gene is TRBV6-4, the J gene TRBJ2-5; D unclear. The CDR3 runs 13 residues. V lost 5 bases and J lost 1, with 8 bases in between. Germline V gene data show CDR1 as MRHNA and CDR2 as SNTAGT. The CDR3 DNA reads as TGTGCCAGCAGTTACGCGGCCCAAGAGACCCAGTACTTC. This encodes CASSYAAQETQYF.

V gene TRBV7-9 combines with J gene TRBJ2-1, with D tentatively TRBD2 (6 bases). Per germline, CDR1 SEHNR and CDR2 FQNEAQ (reference sequence). Trimming removed 6 bases from V and 6 bases from J, with 12 bases in between. The CDR3 has 13 amino acids. CDR3 loop: CASSGRLINEQFF. CDR3 nucleotides: TGTGCCAGCAGTGGGAGGCTAATCAATGAGCAGTTCTTC.

This sequence joins TRBV2 and TRBJ1-3, with 9 nucleotides matching TRBD1. Germline values: CDR1 SNHLY, CDR2 FYNNEI. V gave up 6 bases and J gave up 3 bases; unmatched junction bases: 6. The CDR3 extends over 15 amino acids. CDR3 DNA: TGTGCCAGCAGCAAGCCGGGACAGGGTGGAAACACCATATATTTT. This translates into CASSKPGQGGNTIYF. Filled out from reference TRBV2 and TRBJ1-3, the complete variable domain reads EPEVTQTPSHQVTQMGQEVILRCVPISNHLYFYWYRQILGQKVEFLVSFYNNEISEKSEIFDDQFSVERPDGSNFTLKIRSTKLEDSAMYFCASSKPGQGGNTIYFGEGSWLTVV.

V usage is TRBV6-6 and J usage is TRBJ2-1; the match to TRBD2 covers 8 bases. CDR1 MNHNY and CDR2 SVGAGI come from the germline V gene (reference sequence). The CDR3 is made up of 16 amino acids. The J segment lost 2 bases and the V segment lost 6 bases, leaving 9 bases of the junction unmatched. CDR3 sequence (DNA): TGTGCCAGCAGAGACTCCGGGACTAGAACCTACAATGAGCAGTTCTTC. It translates to CASRDSGTRTYNEQFF.

As to this clone: Other DNA sequences in the sample encode the same CDR3. CDR3 sequence: CASSEAGNTDTQYF. The CDR3 region has the DNA TGTGCCAGCAGTGAAGCAGGAAACACAGATACGCAGTATTTT. The rearrangement joins TRBV6-1 to TRBJ2-3, with no clear D. CDR3 size: 14 residues. V shed 0 bases and J shed 2 bases, with 6 bases lying between them. Germline V gene lookup returns CDR1 MNHNS and CDR2 SASEGT.

The V and J genes are TRBV21-1 and TRBJ1-6. TRBV21-1 is labeled a pseudogene. The CDR3 runs 16 residues. The CDR3 spells CASSFGLIEDNSPLHF. For the CDR3, the DNA is TGTGCCAGCAGCTTCGGACTTATAGAAGATAATTCACCCCTCCACTTT.

The rearrangement joins TRBV28 to TRBJ1-3, with D unresolved. Trimming removed 5 bases at V and 0 bases at J, with 17 bases between. The CDR3 totals 17 residues. Germline-derived CDR1 and CDR2 are MDHEN and SYDVKM. The CDR3: CASSAVGRLGSGNTIYF. In DNA, the CDR3 is TGTGCCAGCAGTGCGGTTGGTCGGTTGGGCTCTGGAAACACCATATATTTT.

This clone has a handful of counts. Other nucleotide sequences from this sample produce the same CDR3. The DNA of the CDR3 is TGTGCCAGCACCGGAGCTAATGAAAAACTGTTTTTT. It yields the protein CASTGANEKLFF. The V gene is TRBV28, the J gene TRBJ1-4; D is undetermined. There are 12 residues in the CDR3. V was shortened by 7 bases and J by 3 bases, with 6 bases between the two germline ends. CDR1 is MDHEN and CDR2 is SYDVKM in the germline V gene.

The CDR3 is CASSLPPGGAGETQYF. CDR3 DNA sequence: TGTGCCAGCAGTTTACCCCCCGGGGGGGCCGGAGAGACCCAGTACTTC. J is TRBJ2-5 and V is TRBV27; TRBD2 aligns across 8 bases. This CDR3 contains 16 residues. The germline CDR1 and CDR2 sequences are MNHEY and SMNVEV (reference sequence). With 2 bases clipped from V and 4 bases from J, the junction kept 9 bases outside the gene matches.

V gene TRBV25-1 combines with J gene TRBJ2-2; D gene ambiguous. V lost 1 base to trimming and J lost 1 base, with 4 bases between them. Germline values: CDR1 MGHDK, CDR2 SYGVNS. The CDR3 runs to 14 residues. The CDR3 sequence is CASSESKNTGELFF. CDR3 DNA: TGTGCCAGCAGTGAATCCAAGAACACCGGGGAGCTGTTTTTT.

J is TRBJ2-1 and V is TRBV2; D not resolved. The germline V and J ends were trimmed by 7 bases and 8 bases, with 9 bases remaining between them. Germline V gene sequence: CDR1 SNHLY, CDR2 FYNNEI. This CDR3 is 11 amino acids long. The CDR3 spells CASTSIDEQFF. The CDR3 coding sequence is TGTGCCAGCACTTCGATTGATGAGCAGTTCTTC. Full variable domain (remainder filled in from reference TRBV2 and TRBJ2-1): EPEVTQTPSHQVTQMGQEVILRCVPISNHLYFYWYRQILGQKVEFLVSFYNNEISEKSEIFDDQFSVERPDGSNFTLKIRSTKLEDSAMYFCASTSIDEQFFGPGTRLTVL.

The sample holds one count of this clone. Other DNA sequences in the sample encode the same CDR3. V and J are TRBV18 and TRBJ1-3; D gene ambiguous. Between the trimmed V and J ends, which lost 3 bases and 1 base, there was a span of 10 bases. This CDR3 is built from 15 residues. Germline assignment: CDR1 KGHSH and CDR2 LQKENI. The DNA for the CDR3 is TGTGCCAGCTCACCTGGACGGGGTTCTGGAAACACCATATATTTT. Amino acid sequence: CASSPGRGSGNTIYF.

CDR3 amino acids: CAWSGGTASGDTQYF. For the CDR3, the DNA is TGTGCCTGGAGTGGTGGGACTGCCTCGGGAGATACGCAGTATTTT. V is TRBV30 and J is TRBJ2-3; D possibly corresponds to TRBD2 (6 bases). This CDR3 has 15 residues. Germline CDR1 GTSNPN, CDR2 SVGIG (reference sequence). V was pared by 1 base and J by 5 bases, with 16 bases between.

This chain connects TRBV10-3 to TRBJ1-1; D remains ambiguous. Germline values: CDR1 ENHRY, CDR2 SYGVKD. The CDR3 is made up of 14 amino acids. Trimming cost V 5 bases and J 2 bases, with 12 bases left between them. The CDR3 here is CAISTSWKNTEAFF. The CDR3 DNA follows: TGTGCCATCAGTACCTCATGGAAAAACACTGAAGCTTTCTTT.

This chain links TRBV9 with TRBJ2-7; no definite D call. Trimming removed 4 bases at V and 0 bases at J, with 11 bases between. This CDR3 region has 14 residues. Germline assignment: CDR1 SGDLS and CDR2 YYNGEE. The CDR3 DNA sequence: TGTGCCAGCAGCCAACAGTCGTTCTCCTACGAGCAGTACTTC. Its translation: CASSQQSFSYEQYF.

This clone was seen repeatedly, ten times or more. CDR3 bases: TGTGCCAGCAGCCCACTAGCGGCCTACGAGCAGTACTTC. This codes for CASSPLAAYEQYF. The chain recombines TRBV7-9 with TRBJ2-7; TRBD2 matches at 8 bases. The V gene end was trimmed by 5 bases and the J gene end by 2 bases; junction bases not matched to a gene: 2. The CDR3 loop spans 13 amino acids. Per germline, CDR1 SEHNR and CDR2 FQNEAQ (reference sequence).

As to this clone: At the DNA level, this CDR3 is encoded by other sequences in the same sample as well. V is TRBV5-1 and J is TRBJ2-3; D call uncertain. The CDR3 runs 14 residues. Trimming shortened V by 0 bases and J by 1 base, and 6 bases separated the two germline ends. The germline V gene has CDR1 SGHRS and CDR2 YFSETQ. The CDR3 is CASSLDLGTDTQYF. The CDR3 DNA sequence: TGCGCCAGCAGCTTGGATCTAGGCACAGATACGCAGTATTTT.

The V call is TRBV15, the J call TRBJ2-7; 7 bases align to TRBD1. Trimming at V came to 2 bases and at J to 0 bases, leaving 10 bases not matched to a gene. CDR3 length equals 17 residues. The germline V gene encodes CDR1 LNHNV and CDR2 YYDKDF (reference sequence). The CDR3 DNA reads as TGTGCCACCAGCAGACGGCCGACGACAGGGAGCTCCTACGAGCAGTACTTC. This translates into CATSRRPTTGSSYEQYF.

Regarding this clone: This specimen includes other DNA sequences encoding the same CDR3. This chain uses TRBV5-1 with TRBJ2-5; tentative D call: TRBD2 (5 bases). V shed 2 bases and J shed 3 bases, with 14 bases lying between them. The CDR3 consists of 15 residues. The germline CDR1 and CDR2 sequences are SGHRS and YFSETQ. The CDR3 is CASSLAGGREETQYF. The CDR3, as DNA: TGCGCCAGCAGCTTAGCCGGCGGGCGGGAAGAGACCCAGTACTTC.

This chain connects TRBV29-1 to TRBJ2-1, with 8 bases identical to TRBD2. The trim removed 4 bases at V and 5 bases at J, leaving 13 bases unmatched. Germline values: CDR1 SQVTM, CDR2 ANQGSEA. CDR3 length: 16 residues. CDR3 loop: CSVVRVTSGSDNEQFF. The CDR3 coding sequence is TGCAGCGTTGTTCGGGTCACCAGCGGGAGCGACAATGAGCAGTTCTTC.

This clone showed up just once. This chain connects TRBV5-1 to TRBJ2-5; a weak D match, TRBD2 (6 bases). Looked up from germline, CDR1 is SGHRS and CDR2 is YFSETQ. Trimming removed 2 bases from V and 4 bases from J, with 12 bases in between. The CDR3 sequence is 14 residues long. The CDR3 DNA reads TGCGCCAGCAGCTTATATAGCGGCTTAGAGACCCAGTACTTC. This codes for CASSLYSGLETQYF.

To note about this clone: Other DNA sequences from this sample encode an identical CDR3 as well. The genes are TRBV7-9 and TRBJ2-7; D is unresolved. The length of the CDR3 is 14 residues. Germline loops: CDR1 SEHNR, CDR2 FQNEAQ (reference sequence). The V gene lost 5 bases and the J gene lost 2 bases, with 13 bases spanning the gap. CDR3 region: CASSPDGGPYEQYF. The CDR3 DNA reads TGTGCCAGCAGCCCGGACGGCGGTCCCTACGAGCAGTACTTC.

To note about this clone: The same CDR3 also results from other DNA sequences found in this sample. The chain carries TRBV5-6 and TRBJ2-2; D is perhaps TRBD1 (5 bases). This CDR3 spans 15 amino acids. V lost 0 bases to trimming and J lost 1 base, with 7 bases between them. CDR1 is SGHDT and CDR2 is YYEEEE in the germline V gene. The CDR3 DNA follows: TGTGCCAGCAGCTTGGGAGACAGGAACACCGGGGAGCTGTTTTTT. Protein: CASSLGDRNTGELFF.

The gene calls are TRBV6-5 and TRBJ1-1; 10 bases align to TRBD1. This CDR3 spans 12 amino acids. V gave up 6 bases and J gave up 11 bases; unmatched junction bases: 6. Germline V gives CDR1 MNHEY, CDR2 SVGAGI. CDR3 in DNA: TGTGCCAGCAGCCGGGGACAGGGGCGGGCTTTCTTT. Amino acid sequence: CASSRGQGRAFF.

This chain connects TRBV27 to TRBJ2-4, with 11 bases lining up with TRBD2. The CDR3 is 20 residues long. V gave up 6 bases and J gave up 0 bases; unmatched junction bases: 16. CDR1 MNHEY and CDR2 SMNVEV come from the germline V gene (reference sequence). The CDR3 DNA is TGTGCCAGCAGGGAAACCTTCCAATTAGCGGGGGGGCTAGCCAAAAACATTCAGTACTTC. The encoded protein is CASRETFQLAGGLAKNIQYF.

The V call is TRBV30, the J call TRBJ2-1; D is unclear. CDR3 size: 14 residues. V shed 1 base and J shed 2 bases, with 9 bases lying between them. The germline gives CDR1 GTSNPN, CDR2 SVGIG (reference sequence). CDR3 coding DNA: TGTGCCTGGAGTGCCGGAGCCCCCTACAATGAGCAGTTCTTC. It encodes CAWSAGAPYNEQFF.